What follows are 30 T cell receptor beta chains derived from one specimen sequenced in a study of blood T cell repertoires in COVID-19. Assay used: immunoSEQ multiplex PCR; TCRdb lists only in-frame clones, some missing. The table lists about 100,000 clones, 85% of them singletons. Material for sequencing was peripheral blood. Receptor source: a human donor in a cohort sampled during active COVID-19.

The chain links TRBV10-3 to TRBJ1-6; D not certain. This CDR3 has 15 residues. From germline, CDR1 is ENHRY and CDR2 SYGVKD. V lost 6 bases, J lost 5 bases, and 14 bases lay in between. CDR3: CAISGSSSDNSPLHF. The CDR3 DNA reads TGTGCCATCAGCGGCAGTAGCTCAGATAATTCACCCCTCCACTTT.

The chain employs TRBV12-3 or TRBV12-4 and TRBJ2-3; D unclear. The V end lost 4 bases, the J end lost 6 bases, and 2 bases lay between the germline ends. The CDR3 is made up of 10 amino acids. The chain's CDR3 is CASSSDTQYF. CDR3 sequence (DNA): TGTGCCAGCAGTTCGGATACGCAGTATTTT.

J is TRBJ1-1 and V is TRBV6-6; D gene unclear. CDR3 length equals 13 residues. The germline V gene has CDR1 MNHNY and CDR2 SVGAGI (reference sequence). Trimming removed 6 bases at V and 1 base at J, with 9 bases between. In DNA, the CDR3 is TGTGCCAGCAGGACCTCAGGGAACACTGAAGCTTTCTTT. This sequence encodes CASRTSGNTEAFF.

The V and J genes are TRBV5-1 and TRBJ2-1; a weak D match, TRBD2 (5 bases). The CDR3 has 14 residues. The ends were cut back, 0 bases at V and 5 bases at J, with 9 bases in the middle. In germline, CDR1 is SGHRS, CDR2 YFSETQ. In DNA form, the CDR3 reads TGCGCCAGCAGCTTGGCCGGGCGGGACAATGAGCAGTTCTTC. It specifies CASSLAGRDNEQFF.

This chain joins TRBV9 and TRBJ2-7; 8 bases are a match to TRBD2. V was pared by 4 bases and J by 2 bases, with 8 bases of the junction left unmatched. The germline CDR1 and CDR2 sequences are SGDLS and YYNGEE. The CDR3 loop spans 15 amino acids. As DNA, the CDR3 is TGTGCCAGCAGCCCTCGGGGGGGGGCCCCCTACGAGCAGTACTTC. It is translated as CASSPRGGAPYEQYF.

The CDR3 coding sequence is TGTGCCAGCAGTTTACTCGGGACAGGTTTGGCCTACGAGCAGTACTTC. Its translation: CASSLLGTGLAYEQYF. The V call is TRBV6-2 or TRBV6-3, the J call TRBJ2-7, with TRBD1 identical over 8 bases. With 4 bases clipped from V and 2 bases from J, the junction kept 10 bases outside the gene matches. In germline, CDR1 is MNHEY, CDR2 SVGEGT. There are 16 residues in the CDR3.

The V call is TRBV9, the J call TRBJ2-1; 8 bases are shared with TRBD2. Trimming cost V 4 bases and J 7 bases; bases outside gene matches: 16. Germline V gene data show CDR1 as SGDLS and CDR2 as YYNGEE. This CDR3 comprises 17 residues. This chain's CDR3 is CASSPEKRGGRRNEQFF. The CDR3 DNA is TGTGCCAGCAGCCCCGAGAAACGGGGGGGCCGTAGGAATGAGCAGTTCTTC.

The rearrangement uses TRBV7-8 and TRBJ1-3; no reliable D call. V lost 1 base, J lost 0 bases, and 13 bases lay in between. In germline, CDR1 is SGHVS, CDR2 FQNEAQ. This CDR3 is 17 amino acids long. The CDR3 region is CASSLGRVPYSGNTIYF. In nucleotides, the CDR3 is TGTGCCAGCAGCTTAGGGAGGGTCCCCTACTCTGGAAACACCATATATTTT.

The chain has TRBV21-1 and TRBJ1-2; TRBD1, as called in the table, went unchecked against the DNA. TRBV21-1 is noted as a pseudogene. CDR3 size: 16 residues. The CDR3 loop reads CASSLGRDIFRHGYTF. The CDR3 DNA reads TGTGCCAGCAGCTTGGGTCGGGACATTTTCCGGCATGGCTACACCTTC.

This clone was counted between two and nine times. The V call is TRBV10-3, the J call TRBJ2-5; 9 positions match TRBD1. Germline lookup yields CDR1 ENHRY and CDR2 SYGVKD. The trim removed 10 bases at V and 2 bases at J, leaving 17 bases unmatched. This CDR3 has 17 amino acids. The CDR3 is CARTPKRQGGEQETQYF. CDR3 in DNA: TGTGCCAGGACACCTAAGAGACAGGGGGGGGAACAAGAGACCCAGTACTTC.

V is TRBV5-1 and J is TRBJ2-7; 10 positions agree with TRBD2. Germline CDR1 and CDR2: SGHRS and YFSETQ. CDR3 length: 15 amino acids. V gave up 1 base and J gave up 3 bases; unmatched junction bases: 4. The CDR3 sequence: CASSLSSGGFYEQYF. As DNA, the CDR3 is TGCGCCAGCAGCTTGTCTAGCGGGGGCTTCTACGAGCAGTACTTC.

This chain connects TRBV19 to TRBJ2-7; 7 bases align to TRBD2. Per germline, CDR1 LNHDA and CDR2 SQIVND (reference sequence). V shed 5 bases and J 0 bases; nucleotides not matched to a gene: 13. CDR3 length equals 17 residues. In DNA form, the CDR3 reads TGTGCCAGTAGTGCGGCCAGGAGCGGGACGAACTCCTACGAGCAGTACTTC. Encoded protein: CASSAARSGTNSYEQYF.

The chain joins TRBV6-2 or TRBV6-3 to TRBJ2-7; 9 bases match TRBD1. V dropped 4 bases and J dropped 7; count of bases not matched to a gene: 8. CDR1 MNHEY and CDR2 SVGEGT come from the germline V gene. The CDR3 is made up of 14 amino acids. CDR3 sequence: CASSSSGTGFEQYF. Written as DNA, the CDR3 is TGTGCCAGCAGTTCCAGTGGGACAGGGTTTGAGCAGTACTTC.

This clone was detected once. The rearrangement links TRBV7-8 to TRBJ2-1, with D perhaps matching TRBD2 (5 bases). Germline values: CDR1 SGHVS, CDR2 FQNEAQ. The CDR3 spans 13 residues. V was pared by 5 bases and J by 6 bases, with 11 bases between. The CDR3 DNA is TGTGCCAGCAGCCCGCGGGTCTTCAATGAGCAGTTCTTC. Its translation is CASSPRVFNEQFF.

The V call is TRBV3-1 (or the pseudogene TRBV3-2), the J call TRBJ2-1; weak D call: TRBD2 (5 bases). CDR1 and CDR2 (germline): LGHDT, YNNKEL (reference sequence). V was pared by 1 base and J by 0 bases, with 10 bases between. This CDR3 comprises 16 residues. The CDR3 here is CASSQVGGLSYNEQFF. Written as DNA, the CDR3 is TGTGCCAGCAGCCAAGTAGGCGGGCTCTCCTACAATGAGCAGTTCTTC.

The chain recombines TRBV5-1 with TRBJ2-7; 13 bases align to TRBD2. This CDR3 is built from 15 residues. Trimming at V came to 2 bases and at J to 7 bases, leaving 6 bases not matched to a gene. Looked up from germline, CDR1 is SGHRS and CDR2 is YFSETQ. In nucleotides, the CDR3 is TGCGCCAGCAGCTTCGGACTAGCGGGAGAGACGGAGCAGTACTTC. Protein sequence: CASSFGLAGETEQYF.

The chain recombines TRBV7-9 with TRBJ2-7; maybe TRBD1 (7 bases). The V end was cut by 8 bases, the J end by 2 bases, with 10 bases between. Per the germline V gene, CDR1 is SEHNR and CDR2 is FQNEAQ (reference sequence). This CDR3 has 12 residues. In DNA, the CDR3 is TGTGCCAGCGGCGGGACAGCCTACGAGCAGTACTTC. This encodes CASGGTAYEQYF.

This clone was recorded only once. The chain has TRBV6-2 or TRBV6-3 and TRBJ2-1; D perhaps matches TRBD1 (5 bases). The V gene's germline CDR1 is MNHEY and CDR2 SVGEGT. Trimming stripped 5 bases from V and 4 bases from J, with 21 bases between. This CDR3 region has 17 residues. This CDR3 is CASSPLVGPQEYNEQFF. The CDR3 nucleotides read TGTGCCAGCAGTCCCCTTGTGGGGCCGCAAGAGTACAATGAGCAGTTCTTC.

The V and J genes are TRBV29-1 and TRBJ2-1; 10 bases match TRBD2. The CDR3 is made up of 14 amino acids. Looked up from germline, CDR1 is SQVTM and CDR2 is ANQGSEA. J was trimmed by 10 bases and V by 4 bases; bases with no gene match: 10. Here the CDR3 reads CSVAGTSEVSEQFF. The CDR3 region has the DNA TGCAGCGTTGCCGGGACTAGCGAGGTATCCGAGCAGTTCTTC.

The genes are TRBV27 and TRBJ2-1, with D maybe TRBD2 (6 bases). Germline CDR1 reads MNHEY; CDR2 reads SMNVEV (reference sequence). V was shortened by 0 bases and J by 6 bases, with 18 bases between the two germline ends. This CDR3 has 17 residues. CDR3 coding DNA: TGTGCCAGCAGTTTATCACCCCCGGGGGTGCTGGGCAATGAGCAGTTCTTC. This encodes CASSLSPPGVLGNEQFF.

V and J are TRBV5-4 and TRBJ2-3; the match to TRBD2 covers 14 bases. Germline V gene sequence: CDR1 SGHNT, CDR2 YYREEE (reference sequence). J gave up 5 bases and V 3 bases, and 14 bases lay outside the gene matches. This CDR3 has 19 residues. The CDR3, as DNA: TGTGCCAGCAGCTCCGGCGTGTACGGGACTAGCGGGAGTGTAGATACGCAGTATTTT. Translating it yields CASSSGVYGTSGSVDTQYF.

In this sample, this clone turned up once. The V and J genes are TRBV19 and TRBJ2-3; D is uncertain. V lost 2 bases, J lost 0 bases, and 9 bases lay in between. The CDR3 covers 15 residues. Germline values: CDR1 LNHDA, CDR2 SQIVND (reference sequence). In DNA, the CDR3 is TGTGCCAGTAGTATAAGCGTATTAAGCACAGATACGCAGTATTTT. It specifies CASSISVLSTDTQYF.

V is TRBV3-1 (or the pseudogene TRBV3-2) and J is TRBJ2-5; D possibly corresponds to TRBD2 (5 bases). CDR3 length: 16 residues. Germline V gives CDR1 LGHDT, CDR2 YNNKEL (reference sequence). V was shortened by 0 bases and J by 1 base, with 12 bases between the two germline ends. CDR3 in amino acids: CASSQDTGNSQETQYF. The CDR3 bases are TGTGCCAGCAGCCAAGATACGGGGAACAGCCAAGAGACCCAGTACTTC.

The J gene is TRBJ2-5, the V gene TRBV25-1; TRBD2 is a possible D gene (6 bases). This CDR3 comprises 14 residues. CDR1 MGHDK and CDR2 SYGVNS come from the germline V gene. Trimming left V 0 bases short and J 3 bases short, with 8 bases between. The CDR3 DNA follows: TGTGCCAGCAGTGAATATAGCGGTAAAGAGACCCAGTACTTC. Its protein is CASSEYSGKETQYF.

The J gene is TRBJ2-3, the V gene TRBV11-3; 7 bases are shared with TRBD2. CDR1 and CDR2 (germline): SGHNT, YENEEA. This CDR3 is built from 15 residues. V lost 0 bases, J lost 2 bases, and 2 bases stayed unmatched. This CDR3 reads CASSLEAGYTDTQYF. The CDR3 DNA follows: TGTGCCAGCAGCTTAGAAGCGGGATACACAGATACGCAGTATTTT.

The chain's CDR3 is CASSQTTGLAGGVNIQYF. In DNA form, the CDR3 reads TGCGCCAGCAGCCAAACTACGGGACTAGCGGGAGGAGTAAACATTCAGTACTTC. J is TRBJ2-4 and V is TRBV4-1, with 15 nucleotides matching TRBD2. The CDR3 loop spans 18 amino acids. J was trimmed by 6 bases and V by 2 bases; bases with no gene match: 8. Germline V CDR1 and CDR2: MGHRA, YSYEKL.

The chain carries TRBV2 and TRBJ2-7, with TRBD1 as a possible D gene (5 bases). CDR3 size: 14 residues. The V end was cut by 1 base, the J end by 6 bases, with 13 bases between. The V gene's germline CDR1 is SNHLY and CDR2 FYNNEI. The CDR3 DNA reads as TGTGCCAGCAGTGAAGTAGGGGAAGGTCGCGAGCAGTACTTC. It translates to CASSEVGEGREQYF.

V gene TRBV19 combines with J gene TRBJ1-4, with 9 bases fitting TRBD1. This CDR3 has 15 residues. The J segment lost 8 bases and the V segment lost 4 bases, leaving 8 bases of the junction unmatched. Germline assignment: CDR1 LNHDA and CDR2 SQIVND (reference sequence). DNA of the CDR3: TGTGCCAGTAGTAAGTGGGGACAGGGTGAAGAAAAACTGTTTTTT. Translating gives CASSKWGQGEEKLFF.

In this sample, this clone turned up a few times. The chain combines TRBV4-1 with TRBJ1-5; 9 bases align to TRBD1. In germline, CDR1 is MGHRA, CDR2 YSYEKL. The CDR3 has 17 residues. V dropped 2 bases and J dropped 3; count of bases not matched to a gene: 8. CDR3 DNA: TGCGCCAGCAGCCAATACCGACAGGGGGTAAACAATCAGCCCCAGCATTTT. As protein: CASSQYRQGVNNQPQHF.

The V call is TRBV4-3, the J call TRBJ2-7; 8 bases fit TRBD1. Per germline, CDR1 LGHNA and CDR2 YSLEER. The junction had 11 bases not matched to a gene; V was cut back by 4 bases and J by 6 bases. This CDR3 contains 15 residues. The CDR3 DNA sequence: TGCGCCAGCAGCCCAGAACAGGGGGGTGTTTTCGAGCAGTACTTC. Protein product: CASSPEQGGVFEQYF.